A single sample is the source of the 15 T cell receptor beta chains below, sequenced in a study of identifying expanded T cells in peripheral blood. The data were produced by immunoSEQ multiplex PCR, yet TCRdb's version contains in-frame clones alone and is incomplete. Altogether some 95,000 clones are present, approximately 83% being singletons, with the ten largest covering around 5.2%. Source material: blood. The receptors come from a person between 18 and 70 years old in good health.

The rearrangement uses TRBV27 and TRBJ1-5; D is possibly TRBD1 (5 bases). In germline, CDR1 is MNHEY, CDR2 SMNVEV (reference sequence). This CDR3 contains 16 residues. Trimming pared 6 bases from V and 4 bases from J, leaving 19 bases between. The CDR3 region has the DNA TGTGCCAGCAGCCGCAAATCCCAAACAGGTAATCAGCCCCAGCATTTT. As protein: CASSRKSQTGNQPQHF.

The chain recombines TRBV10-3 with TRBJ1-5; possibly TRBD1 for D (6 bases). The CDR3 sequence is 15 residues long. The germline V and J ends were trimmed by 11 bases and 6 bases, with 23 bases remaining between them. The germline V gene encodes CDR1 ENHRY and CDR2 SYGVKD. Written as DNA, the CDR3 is TGTGCCCCCCAAACTCGGGGGGCGCGGTGTCAGCCCCAGCATTTT. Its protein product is CAPQTRGARCQPQHF.

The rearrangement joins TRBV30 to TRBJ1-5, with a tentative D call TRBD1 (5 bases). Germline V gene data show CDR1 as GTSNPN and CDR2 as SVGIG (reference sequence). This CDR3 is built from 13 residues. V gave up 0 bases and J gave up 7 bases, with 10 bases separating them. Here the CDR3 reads CAWSVSRAQPQHF. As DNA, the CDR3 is TGTGCCTGGAGTGTGTCCAGGGCCCAGCCCCAGCATTTT.

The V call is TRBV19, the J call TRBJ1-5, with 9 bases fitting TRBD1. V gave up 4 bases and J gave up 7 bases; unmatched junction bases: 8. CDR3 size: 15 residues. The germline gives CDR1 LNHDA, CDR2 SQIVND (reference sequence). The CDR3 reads CASSKRTGDSQPQHF. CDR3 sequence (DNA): TGTGCCAGTAGTAAAAGGACAGGGGATAGCCAGCCCCAGCATTTT.

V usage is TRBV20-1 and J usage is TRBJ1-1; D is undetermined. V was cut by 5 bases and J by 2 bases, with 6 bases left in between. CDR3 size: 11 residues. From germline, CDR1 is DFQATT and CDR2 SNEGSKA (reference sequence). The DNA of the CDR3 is TGCAGTGCTGGTATCAACACTGAAGCTTTCTTT. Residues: CSAGINTEAFF.

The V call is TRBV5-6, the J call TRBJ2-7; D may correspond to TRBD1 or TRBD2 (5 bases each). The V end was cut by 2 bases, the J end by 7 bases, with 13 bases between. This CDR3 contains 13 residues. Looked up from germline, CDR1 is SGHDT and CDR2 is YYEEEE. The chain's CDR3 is CASSFRDRREQYF. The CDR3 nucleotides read TGTGCCAGCAGCTTCAGGGACCGTAGGGAGCAGTACTTC.

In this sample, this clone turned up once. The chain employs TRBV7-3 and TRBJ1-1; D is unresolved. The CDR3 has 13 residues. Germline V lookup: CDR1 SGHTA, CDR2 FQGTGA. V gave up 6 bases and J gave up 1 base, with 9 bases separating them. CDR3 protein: CASRAGPNTEAFF. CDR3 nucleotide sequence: TGTGCCAGCAGGGCGGGTCCGAACACTGAAGCTTTCTTT.

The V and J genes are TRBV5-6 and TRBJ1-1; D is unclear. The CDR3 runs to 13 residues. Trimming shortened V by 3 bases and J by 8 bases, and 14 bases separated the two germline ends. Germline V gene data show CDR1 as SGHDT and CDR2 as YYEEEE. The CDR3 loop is CASSSAGYSEAFF. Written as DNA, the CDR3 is TGTGCCAGCAGCTCGGCGGGGTACTCAGAAGCTTTCTTT.

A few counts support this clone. The CDR3 DNA sequence: TGTGCCAGCAGTCTAACAGGACAGGGTGGCTACACCTTC. Translating gives CASSLTGQGGYTF. The rearrangement links TRBV6-4 to TRBJ1-2; 8 bases are a match to TRBD1. CDR3 length equals 13 residues. Germline V gene sequence: CDR1 MRHNA, CDR2 SNTAGT. V shed 5 bases and J 7 bases; nucleotides not matched to a gene: 6.

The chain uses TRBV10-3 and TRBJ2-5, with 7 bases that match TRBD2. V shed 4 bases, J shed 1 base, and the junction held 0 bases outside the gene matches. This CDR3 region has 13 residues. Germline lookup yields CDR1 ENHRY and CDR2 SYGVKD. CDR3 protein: CAISGGGQETQYF. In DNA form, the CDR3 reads TGTGCCATCAGTGGGGGGGGCCAAGAGACCCAGTACTTC.

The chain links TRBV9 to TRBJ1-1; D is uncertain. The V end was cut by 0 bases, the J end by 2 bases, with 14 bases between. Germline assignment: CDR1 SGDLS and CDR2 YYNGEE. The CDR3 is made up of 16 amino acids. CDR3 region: CASSVGIYGLNTEAFF. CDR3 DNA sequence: TGTGCCAGCAGCGTAGGAATTTACGGACTAAACACTGAAGCTTTCTTT.

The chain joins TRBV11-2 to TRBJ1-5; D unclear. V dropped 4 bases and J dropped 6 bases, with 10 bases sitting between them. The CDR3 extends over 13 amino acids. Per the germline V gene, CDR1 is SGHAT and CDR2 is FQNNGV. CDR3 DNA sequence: TGTGCCAGCAGCTCCGGGGAGCGTCAGCCCCAGCATTTT. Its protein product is CASSSGERQPQHF.

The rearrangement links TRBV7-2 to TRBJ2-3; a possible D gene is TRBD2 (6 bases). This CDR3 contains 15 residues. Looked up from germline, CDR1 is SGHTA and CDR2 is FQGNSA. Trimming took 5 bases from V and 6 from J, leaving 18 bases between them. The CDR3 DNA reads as TGTGCCAGCAGCCCTGGGGCGGGGATGGGGGATACGCAGTATTTT. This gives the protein CASSPGAGMGDTQYF.

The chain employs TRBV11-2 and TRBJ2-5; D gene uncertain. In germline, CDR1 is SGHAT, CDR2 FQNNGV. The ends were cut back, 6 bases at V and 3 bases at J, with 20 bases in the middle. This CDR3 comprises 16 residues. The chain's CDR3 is CASSFIPASREETQYF. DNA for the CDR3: TGTGCCAGCAGTTTCATCCCGGCTTCCCGAGAAGAGACCCAGTACTTC. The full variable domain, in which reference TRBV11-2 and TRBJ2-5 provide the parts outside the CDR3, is EAGVAQSPRYKIIEKRQSVAFWCNPISGHATLYWYQQILGQGPKLLIQFQNNGVVDDSQLPKDRFSAERLKGVDSTLKIQPAKLEDSAVYLCASSFIPASREETQYFGPGTRLLVL.

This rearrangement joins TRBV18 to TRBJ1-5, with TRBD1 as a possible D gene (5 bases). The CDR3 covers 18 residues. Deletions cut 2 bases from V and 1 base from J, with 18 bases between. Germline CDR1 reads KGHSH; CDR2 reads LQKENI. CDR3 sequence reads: CASSPEGPRHWSNQPQHF. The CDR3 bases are TGTGCCAGCTCACCAGAGGGACCCCGGCATTGGAGCAATCAGCCCCAGCATTTT. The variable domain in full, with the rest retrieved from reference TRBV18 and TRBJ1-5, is NAGVMQNPRHLVRRRGQEARLRCSPMKGHSHVYWYRQLPEEGLKFMVYLQKENIIDESGMPKERFSAEFPKEGPSILRIQQVVRGDSAAYFCASSPEGPRHWSNQPQHFGDGTRLSIL.